A single sample is the source of the 26 T cell receptor beta chains below, sequenced in a study of CD8 T cells in ankylosing spondylitis. Using its own MiXCR run on the 5' RACE reads, TCRdb lists one record per CDR3 protein. The sample lists 500,000 to 550,000 distinct CDR3 sequences; 10% to 15% were seen once. The antigens of these receptors remain unknown. Whole-study results and caveats: Seemingly characteristic of ankylosing spondylitis blood was a TCR beta motif consisting of roughly 8 highly homologous variants.

The sample comprised blood, either unsorted or a sorted T cell fraction (not recorded which). These receptors were collected from a male donor with ankylosing spondylitis.

A few counts support this clonotype. The V and J genes are TRBV27 and TRBJ2-3; 8 nucleotides match TRBD1. The CDR3 length is 14 residues. Trimming removed 8 bases from V and 6 bases from J; junction bases left unmatched: 10. CDR1 is MNHEY and CDR2 is SMNVEV in the germline V gene (reference sequence). CDR3 region: CASWRQGLSDTQYF. The DNA of the CDR3 is TGTGCCAGCTGGAGACAGGGGCTGTCGGATACGCAGTATTTT.

Note on this clonotype: Just one base apart from a much larger clone, this may be a read error. The genes are TRBV5-1 and TRBJ1-1; unclear D gene. CDR3 length: 14 residues. V was pared by 0 bases and J by 0 bases, with 6 bases between. Per the germline V gene, CDR1 is SGHRS and CDR2 is YFSETQ. CDR3 sequence: CASSLGHVNTEAFF. The CDR3 DNA is TGCGCCAGCAGCTTGGGACACGTGAACACTGAAGCTTTCTTT.

This chain uses TRBV3-1 with TRBJ2-7; 8 positions agree with TRBD1. The CDR3 runs 14 residues. Looked up from germline, CDR1 is LGHDT and CDR2 is YNNKEL (reference sequence). The V gene end was trimmed by 1 base and the J gene end by 6 bases; junction bases not matched to a gene: 5. The CDR3: CASSQVVQGGEQYF. CDR3 nucleotides: TGTGCCAGCAGCCAAGTTGTACAGGGGGGCGAGCAGTACTTC.

This clonotype was seen more than once but under ten times. The chain joins TRBV5-1 to TRBJ2-3; 9 bases fit TRBD2. The germline gives CDR1 SGHRS, CDR2 YFSETQ. V trimming: 6 bases; J trimming: 0 bases; junction bases outside the gene matches: 5. The CDR3 totals 15 residues. CDR3 amino acids: CASMVTSGSTDTQYF. The CDR3 region has the DNA TGCGCCAGCATGGTAACTAGCGGGAGCACAGATACGCAGTATTTT.

This clonotype was detected a few times. The V gene is TRBV7-8, the J gene TRBJ2-5; unclear D gene. The germline CDR1 and CDR2 sequences are SGHVS and FQNEAQ. There are 16 residues in the CDR3. V was shortened by 5 bases and J by 2 bases, with 18 bases between the two germline ends. CDR3 DNA: TGTGCCAGCAGCCCCTCGCACCTCGAATTTCAAGAGACCCAGTACTTC. Protein sequence: CASSPSHLEFQETQYF. The full variable domain, its missing parts supplied by reference TRBV7-8 and TRBJ2-5, is GAGVSQSPRYKVAKRGQDVALRCDPISGHVSLFWYQQALGQGPEFLTYFQNEAQLDKSGLPSDRFFAERPEGSVSTLKIQRTQQEDSAVYLCASSPSHLEFQETQYFGPGTRLLVL.

The DNA of the CDR3 is TGTGCCAGCAGTGGCCCGACTAGCGGGAGGTGGACAGATACGCAGTATTTT. Amino acids: CASSGPTSGRWTDTQYF. V gene TRBV6-1 combines with J gene TRBJ2-3, with TRBD2 identical over 13 bases. V trimming: 4 bases; J trimming: 3 bases; junction bases outside the gene matches: 7. CDR3 length: 17 residues. The germline V gene has CDR1 MNHNS and CDR2 SASEGT.

This clonotype has just a few counts. The chain carries TRBV4-1 and TRBJ2-2, with TRBD2 matching over 11 bases. V was clipped by 4 bases and J by 5 bases; unmatched bases: 9. Germline CDR1 is MGHRA and CDR2 is YSYEKL. This CDR3 has 17 amino acids. CDR3 bases: TGCGCCAGCAGCCGTACTAGCGGGAGTTTCGGAACCGGGGAGCTGTTTTTT. Translating gives CASSRTSGSFGTGELFF.

As regards this clonotype: Mismatch with germline at one junction end may stem from a read error. The chain is built from TRBV5-6 and TRBJ2-1, with a possible D match to TRBD2 (6 bases). Germline CDR1 reads SGHDT; CDR2 reads YYEEEE. CDR3 size: 16 residues. DNA of the CDR3: TGTGCCAGCACCTTGGACGGGGGACCCGTTAACAATGAGCAGTTCTTC. Its translation is CASTLDGGPVNNEQFF.

This clonotype has ten or more counts. The rearrangement uses TRBV5-1 and TRBJ2-5; 8 positions match TRBD2. V lost 4 bases and J lost 1; bases outside the gene matches: 9. Germline assignment: CDR1 SGHRS and CDR2 YFSETQ. This CDR3 comprises 16 residues. The CDR3 is CASSKASGTSQETQYF. The CDR3 region has the DNA TGCGCCAGCAGCAAAGCGAGCGGGACTAGCCAAGAGACCCAGTACTTC.

This clonotype was recorded at least ten times. DNA of the CDR3: TGCAGCGTTGACGTACGGTCTAGCGAATACACAGATACGCAGTATTTT. The encoded protein is CSVDVRSSEYTDTQYF. The chain combines TRBV29-1 with TRBJ2-3; a weak D match, TRBD2 (6 bases). Germline V lookup: CDR1 SQVTM, CDR2 ANQGSEA. The CDR3 is 16 residues long. V lost 3 bases and J 2 bases, leaving 18 bases between the germline ends.

This clonotype was counted at least ten times. This chain joins TRBV5-1 and TRBJ2-3; D gene uncertain. In germline, CDR1 is SGHRS, CDR2 YFSETQ. The CDR3 totals 14 residues. V shed 0 bases and J shed 2 bases, with 7 bases lying between them. The DNA of the CDR3 is TGCGCCAGCAGCTTGGCCATATACACAGATACGCAGTATTTT. Translating gives CASSLAIYTDTQYF.

J is TRBJ1-1 and V is TRBV27; the D is unclear. There are 15 residues in the CDR3. Trimming removed 5 bases from V and 4 bases from J, with 17 bases in between. The germline V gene has CDR1 MNHEY and CDR2 SMNVEV (reference sequence). The CDR3 reads CASSAGRRLATEAFF. CDR3 in DNA: TGTGCCAGCAGTGCTGGCAGGAGGTTGGCCACTGAAGCTTTCTTT.

The J gene is TRBJ1-1, the V gene TRBV5-4; unclear D gene. CDR1 and CDR2 (germline): SGHNT, YYREEE (reference sequence). Trimming shortened V by 0 bases and J by 8 bases, and 8 bases separated the two germline ends. The CDR3 covers 12 residues. The CDR3 region is CASSLDEREAFF. For the CDR3, the DNA is TGTGCCAGCAGCTTGGACGAGCGAGAAGCTTTCTTT.

V is TRBV30 and J is TRBJ1-5, with 9 bases lining up with TRBD1. CDR1 GTSNPN and CDR2 SVGIG come from the germline V gene (reference sequence). V lost 4 bases to trimming and J lost 4 bases; unmatched junction nucleotides: 2. The CDR3 has 13 amino acids. The CDR3 bases are TGTGCCTGGAACAGGGGGCTTAATCAGCCCCAGCATTTT. This translates into CAWNRGLNQPQHF.

In its sample, this clonotype was seen many times. The chain has TRBV20-1 and TRBJ1-2, with no clear D. Trimming removed 5 bases at V and 7 bases at J, with 8 bases between. In germline, CDR1 is DFQATT, CDR2 SNEGSKA (reference sequence). CDR3 length: 10 amino acids. CDR3 sequence reads: CSAGPFGYTF. DNA of the CDR3: TGCAGTGCTGGCCCGTTTGGCTACACCTTC.

The gene calls are TRBV20-1 and TRBJ1-6; D ambiguous. The CDR3 is 13 residues long. CDR1 and CDR2 from the germline V gene are DFQATT and SNEGSKA (reference sequence). The germline V and J ends were trimmed by 5 bases and 8 bases, with 13 bases remaining between them. The CDR3 region is CSAYLTEDSPLHF. CDR3 nucleotide sequence: TGCAGTGCTTACCTGACCGAGGATTCACCCCTCCACTTT.

This clonotype was recorded a few times. The chain joins TRBV20-1 to TRBJ2-7; D not resolved. Trimming stripped 0 bases from V and 0 bases from J, with 9 bases between. This CDR3 is 14 amino acids long. Germline lookup yields CDR1 DFQATT and CDR2 SNEGSKA (reference sequence). In nucleotides, the CDR3 is TGCAGTGCTAGAGATGTGCTGAGCTCCTACGAGCAGTACTTC. Protein sequence: CSARDVLSSYEQYF.

A few counts support this clonotype. CDR3: CASSLVLDALAIEQFF. CDR3 DNA: TGTGCCAGCAGCTTAGTATTGGACGCCCTCGCTATTGAGCAGTTCTTC. The chain carries TRBV7-9 and TRBJ2-1; D remains ambiguous. Germline assignment: CDR1 SEHNR and CDR2 FQNEAQ (reference sequence). The CDR3 runs to 16 residues. The V gene lost 1 base and the J gene lost 9 bases, with 19 bases spanning the gap.

This rearrangement joins TRBV10-3 to TRBJ1-2; D remains unclear. Germline CDR1 ENHRY, CDR2 SYGVKD. The CDR3 contains 13 residues. V dropped 7 bases and J dropped 5 bases, with 14 bases sitting between them. CDR3 DNA sequence: TGTGCCATCACGGAGGAGGGCCCGTATGGCTACACCTTC. Protein: CAITEEGPYGYTF.

This clonotype occurred a few times. The chain couples TRBV12-3 or TRBV12-4 to TRBJ1-4; 10 nucleotides agree with TRBD1. There are 15 residues in the CDR3. V shed 6 bases, J shed 9 bases, and the junction held 10 bases outside the gene matches. The CDR3: CASRELGTGAKKLFF. CDR3 in DNA: TGTGCCAGCAGGGAACTCGGGACAGGGGCCAAAAAACTGTTTTTT.

Only a few counts were recorded for this clonotype. The rearrangement links TRBV20-1 to TRBJ1-2, with TRBD1 identical over 9 bases. CDR1 is DFQATT, CDR2 SNEGSKA, per germline (reference sequence). This CDR3 region has 15 residues. V trimming: 5 bases; J trimming: 8 bases; junction bases outside the gene matches: 15. The CDR3 sequence is CSARPRTGALEGYTF. The CDR3 DNA reads as TGCAGTGCTCGACCCCGGACAGGGGCGTTAGAAGGCTACACCTTC.

This clonotype has just a few counts. J is TRBJ1-1 and V is TRBV7-6, with D tentatively TRBD1 (6 bases). V was pared by 5 bases and J by 11 bases, with 15 bases between. The CDR3 has 12 amino acids. Germline V gene data show CDR1 as SGHVS and CDR2 as FNYEAQ. CDR3 residues: CASSKRGSRAFF. CDR3 nucleotides: TGTGCCAGCAGCAAAAGGGGGTCGCGGGCTTTCTTT. Combining the CDR3 with reference TRBV7-6 and TRBJ1-1 gives the whole variable domain GAGVSQSPRYKVTKRGQDVALRCDPISGHVSLYWYRQALGQGPEFLTYFNYEAQQDKSGLPNDRFSAERPEGSISTLTIQRTEQRDSAMYRCASSKRGSRAFFGQGTRLTVV.

There are a few counts of this clonotype. V is TRBV6-2 or TRBV6-3 and J is TRBJ2-7; 9 bases agree with TRBD1. Germline values: CDR1 MNHEY, CDR2 SVGEGT. The junction had 4 bases not matched to a gene; V was cut back by 5 bases and J by 2 bases. The CDR3 runs 14 residues. This CDR3 is CASSLWTGAYEQYF. Here the CDR3 DNA reads TGTGCCAGCAGTCTCTGGACAGGGGCCTACGAGCAGTACTTC.

There are a few counts of this clonotype. V and J are TRBV11-2 and TRBJ2-1; maybe TRBD2 (5 bases). Trimming pared 5 bases from V and 4 bases from J, leaving 15 bases between. The CDR3 length is 15 residues. Germline V gene lookup returns CDR1 SGHAT and CDR2 FQNNGV. This CDR3 reads CASSTPTGKYNEQFF. In nucleotides, the CDR3 is TGTGCCAGCAGCACACCTACGGGAAAGTACAATGAGCAGTTCTTC.

This clonotype was counted a few times. CDR3 DNA: TGCGCCAGCGGCCTACAGGGAACGGACACTGAAGCTTTCTTT. Translated: CASGLQGTDTEAFF. The genes are TRBV5-1 and TRBJ1-1, with D perhaps TRBD1 (6 bases). Per the germline V gene, CDR1 is SGHRS and CDR2 is YFSETQ. The CDR3 covers 14 residues. Trimming took off 7 bases at V and 3 bases at J, with 16 bases between the two ends.

This clonotype was counted only a few times. The V gene is TRBV10-3, the J gene TRBJ2-3; no reliable D call. V lost 3 bases, J lost 0 bases, and 7 bases lay in between. The CDR3 is 14 amino acids. Germline V gene data show CDR1 as ENHRY and CDR2 as SYGVKD. This chain's CDR3 is CAISDPTSTDTQYF. CDR3 in DNA: TGTGCCATCAGTGACCCGACGAGCACAGATACGCAGTATTTT.